This T cell receptor (beta chain) was obtained from a study of blood T cell repertoires in COVID-19. Clones were sequenced by immunoSEQ multiplex PCR, and TCRdb holds only the in-frame ones, with some missing. Of approximately 470,000 clones listed, approximately 83% were seen once; the top ten hold under 4%. As for this clone: In the same sample, other DNA sequences code for this CDR3.

Germline loops: CDR1 SGHRS, CDR2 YFSETQ. The germline V and J ends were trimmed by 4 bases and 7 bases, with 12 bases remaining between them. This CDR3 contains 14 residues. The genes are TRBV5-1 and TRBJ1-6, with D possibly matching TRBD1 (5 bases). Specimen: peripheral blood. This clonotype was obtained from a human donor in a cohort sampled during active COVID-19. The CDR3, as DNA: TGCGCCAGCAGCCTTACAGGAGAGAATTCACCCCTCCACTTT. Translated: CASSLTGENSPLHF.